This TCR beta chain was captured by sequencing in a study of PD-1 blockade in classical Hodgkin lymphoma (dated by TCRdb to 2020 to 2022). In terms of the full investigation: The study used CyTOF and TCR beta sequencing to define a peripheral blood immune signature of response to PD-1 blockade in classical Hodgkin lymphoma.

According to the germline V gene, CDR1 reads SGHVS and CDR2 reads FQNEAQ. From the cysteine up to the phenylalanine, the CDR3 has a length of 14 residues. Kept here is only the CDR3 DNA, which spans 42 bases and is read in frame from base 1. The germline V and J ends show losses of 6 bases and 4 bases respectively, and no gene match explains 8 bases of the junction. The Qiagen DNeasy kit was used to extract genomic DNA both from unsorted PBMCs and from the negatively selected CD4+ and CD8+ fractions. Amplification of TCR beta CDR3 regions was done by immunoSEQ multiplex PCR with primers that anneal to V and J segments. Amplification bias was minimized using a synthetic immune receptor repertoire, and residual bias was removed computationally after sequencing. The authors' analysis ran thus. Repertoire diversity was quantified as the Shannon entropy index using custom Python scripts. Unsorted, CD4+ and CD8+ repertoires were analyzed separately, except for combined analyses in which CD4+ and CD8+ sequences were merged in silico. What TCRdb holds here is the immuneACCESS table cut down to in-frame rearrangements. Part of the clones is not present; checked against another copy, under half of the missing clones reflect an unresolved V gene, and the others are unexplained. The V and J calls and clone size come from that table; D and trimming were worked out from the DNA. Across this sample there are roughly 21,000 clones, with around nine tenths seen only once. Clones ranked in the top ten supply roughly 7.4% of the sample.

Findings and caveats that apply to the study as a whole: The study was restricted to a single clinical trial cohort, and the causes of repertoire differences, possibly disease activity or prior therapy, were left undefined. Baseline TCR diversity was reported to be lower in newly diagnosed patients than in healthy donors, and even lower in relapsed/refractory patients.

Notes on this clone: Its target antigen remains unknown. It has no much larger one-base neighbor in the sample; base qualities were not kept.

The time point tag for this specimen amounts to: newly diagnosed, previously untreated cHL patient sample. Using a Miltenyi CD8+ T cell isolation kit, CD8+ T cells were purified from thawed PBMCs through magnetic negative selection. To serve as a comparison group for the relapsed/refractory trial patients, PBMCs were sequenced from patients with newly diagnosed, previously untreated classical Hodgkin lymphoma. Peripheral blood was collected in 8 mL Vacutainer Cell Preparation Tubes, from which PBMCs were isolated by centrifugation and then cryopreserved. Purified CD4+ and CD8+ fractions were prepared only for cases in which an additional PBMC sample was available. Magnetically labelled cells were removed on LS columns in a quadroMACS separator, and the flow-through was collected as the purified fraction.

This receptor chain uses TRBV7-8 and TRBJ1-1, with 7 bases in between that match TRBD1. The receptor comes from a human donor with classical Hodgkin lymphoma. The sample was CD8+ T cells from blood. The DNA sequence follows: TGTGCCAGCAGATCGGGACAGCGGGGCACTGAAGCTTTCTTT. Its translation reads: CASRSGQRGTEAFF.